These T cell receptor beta chains were read from a single sample in a study of OX40 agonist ivuxolimab in advanced cancers. TCRdb's table, derived via immunoSEQ multiplex PCR, lists solely in-frame clones and lacks some. The sample lists 20,000 to 25,000 clones; around four fifths were seen once. The starting material was CD4+ or CD8+ T cells sorted from blood, obtained in a trial of the OX40 agonist ivuxolimab. Receptor source: an adult with an advanced solid tumor such as melanoma, head and neck, liver or kidney cancer. CDR3s include the opening cysteine and the closing phenylalanine or tryptophan. The D gene is left open where the match is weak. Rows may omit the clone size; those that give it use once, few, many or a size class.

abundance: -; j_gene: TRBJ2-7; d_gene: -; v_gene: TRBV5-1; len: 14; CDR3aa: CASSSQGIWHEQYF; CDR3nt: TGCGCCAGCAGCTCTCAGGGAATCTGGCACGAGCAGTACTTC
abundance: -; j_gene: TRBJ2-7; d_gene: TRBD1; v_gene: TRBV6-1; len: 14; CDR3aa: CASTGQGPSYEQYF; CDR3nt: TGTGCCAGCACCGGACAGGGACCTTCCTACGAGCAGTACTTC
abundance: once; j_gene: TRBJ2-7; d_gene: -; v_gene: TRBV5-4; len: 12; CDR3aa: CASSLGAYEQYF; CDR3nt: TGTGCCAGCAGCCTGGGGGCATACGAGCAGTACTTC
abundance: -; j_gene: TRBJ2-7; d_gene: -; v_gene: TRBV27; len: 13; CDR3aa: CASSSTGRYEQYF; CDR3nt: TGTGCCAGCAGTTCCACAGGGAGATACGAGCAGTACTTC
abundance: -; j_gene: TRBJ2-7; d_gene: -; v_gene: TRBV4-1; len: 14; CDR3aa: CASSQDSYSYEQYF; CDR3nt: TGCGCCAGCAGCCAAGACTCCTATTCCTACGAGCAGTACTTC
abundance: once; j_gene: TRBJ2-2; d_gene: TRBD1; v_gene: TRBV27; len: 14; CDR3aa: CASSYNRGYGELFF; CDR3nt: TGTGCCAGCAGCTATAACAGGGGATACGGGGAGCTGTTTTTT
abundance: few; j_gene: TRBJ1-6; d_gene: TRBD1; v_gene: TRBV4-3; len: 19; CDR3aa: CASSQDSGTGDIYNSPLHF; CDR3nt: TGCGCCAGCAGCCAAGATAGTGGGACAGGGGACATCTATAATTCACCCCTCCACTTT
abundance: -; j_gene: TRBJ1-1; d_gene: -; v_gene: TRBV19; len: 18; CDR3aa: CASRSRRGAGALNTEAFF; CDR3nt: TGTGCCAGTAGGTCCCGGAGAGGGGCAGGGGCTCTGAACACTGAAGCTTTCTTT
abundance: -; j_gene: TRBJ2-7; d_gene: TRBD1; v_gene: TRBV7-9; len: 15; CDR3aa: CASSAGTGRLYEQYF; CDR3nt: TGCGCCAGCAGCGCCGGGACAGGTCGACTATACGAGCAGTACTTC
abundance: -; j_gene: TRBJ2-1; d_gene: -; v_gene: TRBV9; len: 15; CDR3aa: CASSVWGTPGDEQFF; CDR3nt: TGTGCCAGCAGCGTATGGGGGACCCCTGGCGATGAGCAGTTCTTC
abundance: -; j_gene: TRBJ2-7; d_gene: TRBD2; v_gene: TRBV6-6; len: 14; CDR3aa: CASSYSSGGGEQYF; CDR3nt: TGTGCCAGCAGTTACTCGTCGGGGGGAGGTGAGCAGTACTTC
abundance: -; j_gene: TRBJ2-4; d_gene: -; v_gene: TRBV6-1; len: 15; CDR3aa: CASSEDVVAKNIQYF; CDR3nt: TGTGCCAGCAGTGAGGATGTAGTAGCCAAAAACATTCAGTACTTC
abundance: -; j_gene: TRBJ1-5; d_gene: -; v_gene: TRBV7-2; len: 16; CDR3aa: CASSLGGGAGNQPQHF; CDR3nt: TGTGCCAGCAGCCTCGGGGGGGGCGCCGGGAATCAGCCCCAGCATTTT
abundance: once; j_gene: TRBJ1-3; d_gene: -; v_gene: TRBV5-1; len: 15; CDR3aa: CASSLDRSSGNTIYF; CDR3nt: TGCGCCAGCAGCTTGGACAGGAGCTCTGGAAACACCATATATTTT
abundance: -; j_gene: TRBJ2-5; d_gene: TRBD1; v_gene: TRBV25-1; len: 17; CDR3aa: CASSEEQGRENQETQYF; CDR3nt: TGTGCCAGCAGTGAAGAACAGGGGCGCGAAAACCAAGAGACCCAGTACTTC
abundance: -; j_gene: TRBJ2-5; d_gene: TRBD2; v_gene: TRBV6-4; len: 15; CDR3aa: CASSDRAGSGETQYF; CDR3nt: TGTGCCAGCAGTGACCGAGCGGGGAGCGGAGAGACCCAGTACTTC
abundance: -; j_gene: TRBJ1-2; d_gene: -; v_gene: TRBV9; len: 15; CDR3aa: CASSENTGHYYGYTF; CDR3nt: TGTGCCAGCAGCGAAAACACAGGCCACTACTATGGCTACACCTTC
abundance: -; j_gene: TRBJ1-4; d_gene: TRBD1; v_gene: TRBV19; len: 14; CDR3aa: CASSLTGGNEKLFF; CDR3nt: TGTGCCAGTAGCTTGACAGGGGGGAATGAAAAACTGTTTTTT
abundance: -; j_gene: TRBJ2-7; d_gene: -; v_gene: TRBV27; len: 12; CDR3aa: CASMTYSYEQYF; CDR3nt: TGTGCCAGCATGACCTACTCCTACGAGCAGTACTTC
abundance: -; j_gene: TRBJ2-7; d_gene: -; v_gene: TRBV4-3; len: 18; CDR3aa: CASSQEIASDARLYEQYF; CDR3nt: TGCGCCAGCAGCCAAGAGATCGCCTCGGACGCCAGACTCTACGAGCAGTACTTC
abundance: -; j_gene: TRBJ2-7; d_gene: -; v_gene: TRBV6-5; len: 11; CDR3aa: CASRDTHEQYF; CDR3nt: TGTGCCAGCAGGGACACCCACGAGCAGTACTTC